These 26 T cell receptor beta chains were sequenced from one sample in a study of regulatory and conventional T cells in RAG deficiency. Conventional CD4+ T cells were sorted from blood as CD25-low CD127-high cells. Data came from immunoSEQ multiplex PCR; TCRdb stores just in-frame clones and leaves some out. Of some 30,000 clones in the sample, 90% to 97% were seen once. Separately, the same data were catalogued under a study of regulatory T cells. From that paper: The PCR used 52 TRBV and 13 TRBJ primers.

Sequenced: CD25- CD4+ T cells sorted from blood. These receptors all come from a human donor in good health.

The chain recombines TRBV7-9 with TRBJ2-5; weak D call: TRBD2 (6 bases). V was trimmed by 5 bases and J by 5 bases, leaving 12 bases between them. Germline CDR1 SEHNR, CDR2 FQNEAQ (reference sequence). This CDR3 comprises 13 residues. The CDR3 region is CASSPGGRETQYF. CDR3 DNA sequence: TGTGCCAGCAGCCCCGGGGGTAGGGAGACCCAGTACTTC.

The rearrangement uses TRBV19 and TRBJ1-2, with 7 bases aligning to TRBD1. CDR1 and CDR2 from the germline V gene are LNHDA and SQIVND (reference sequence). The ends lost 6 bases at V and 0 bases at J; junction bases unmatched: 7. The CDR3 covers 15 residues. This CDR3 is CASRLTGDSNYGYTF. In DNA form, the CDR3 reads TGTGCCAGTAGGCTTACAGGGGATTCTAACTATGGCTACACCTTC.

The rearrangement uses TRBV19 and TRBJ2-5, with 8 nucleotides matching TRBD2. The V gene's germline CDR1 is LNHDA and CDR2 SQIVND (reference sequence). The CDR3 sequence is 13 residues long. The trim removed 6 bases at V and 5 bases at J, leaving 5 bases unmatched. CDR3 loop: CASRIAGGETQYF. Written as DNA, the CDR3 is TGTGCCAGTAGGATTGCGGGAGGTGAGACCCAGTACTTC.

The chain has TRBV19 and TRBJ1-4; no clear D. There are 15 residues in the CDR3. V lost 2 bases and J lost 0, with 7 bases in between. The germline V gene has CDR1 LNHDA and CDR2 SQIVND (reference sequence). CDR3 sequence reads: CASSIIATTNEKLFF. The CDR3 DNA reads TGTGCCAGTAGTATAATCGCGACAACTAATGAAAAACTGTTTTTT.

The chain joins TRBV5-5 to TRBJ1-4, with 9 bases lining up with TRBD1. V trimming: 6 bases; J trimming: 5 bases; junction bases outside the gene matches: 8. The CDR3 totals 15 residues. Germline-derived CDR1 and CDR2 are SGHKS and YYEKEE (reference sequence). The CDR3 nucleotides read TGTGCCAGCATCAGAATAGGGACAGGGAATGAAAAACTGTTTTTT. It is translated as CASIRIGTGNEKLFF.

The chain combines TRBV30 with TRBJ2-7; D is perhaps TRBD2 (6 bases). Germline lookup yields CDR1 GTSNPN and CDR2 SVGIG (reference sequence). CDR3 length: 14 amino acids. V was pared by 2 bases and J by 6 bases, with 17 bases between. This CDR3 reads CAWSLGTPEGEQYF. CDR3 DNA: TGTGCCTGGAGTCTCGGGACTCCCGAAGGCGAGCAGTACTTC.

The rearrangement joins TRBV7-9 to TRBJ1-6, with TRBD1 identical over 9 bases. Germline CDR1 reads SEHNR; CDR2 reads FQNEAQ (reference sequence). This CDR3 comprises 16 residues. V gave up 4 bases and J gave up 6 bases; unmatched junction bases: 7. Here the CDR3 DNA reads TGTGCCAGCAGCTCGGACAGGGGATCTTTTAATTCACCCCTCCACTTT. Protein: CASSSDRGSFNSPLHF.

V usage is TRBV15 and J usage is TRBJ2-7; TRBD1 aligns across 8 bases. Per germline, CDR1 LNHNV and CDR2 YYDKDF (reference sequence). The CDR3 extends over 16 amino acids. V trimming: 0 bases; J trimming: 0 bases; junction bases outside the gene matches: 4. The CDR3 sequence: CATSRDPGQASYEQYF. The CDR3 DNA reads as TGTGCCACCAGCAGAGACCCGGGACAGGCCTCCTACGAGCAGTACTTC.

The rearrangement links TRBV4-2 to TRBJ1-3; no clear D. The germline V gene encodes CDR1 LGHNA and CDR2 YNFKEQ. This CDR3 has 13 amino acids. V lost 0 bases, J lost 7 bases, and 7 bases lay in between. CDR3 nucleotides: TGTGCCAGCAGCCAAGAAAGTGCGAACACCATATATTTT. This translates into CASSQESANTIYF.

As to this clone: The junction differs from germline at one of its ends, possibly a read error. The V gene is TRBV14, the J gene TRBJ2-7; 10 bases map to TRBD1. CDR1 is SGHDN and CDR2 is FVKESK in the germline V gene. The CDR3 covers 12 residues. The CDR3, as DNA: TGTGCCAGCAGCCTGGGGACAGGGGAAAAAGGCTTC. It codes for CASSLGTGEKGF.

This chain connects TRBV11-1 to TRBJ2-7; TRBD1 is a possible D gene (6 bases). The CDR3 totals 14 residues. Germline V gene lookup returns CDR1 SGHAT and CDR2 FQDESV (reference sequence). V dropped 4 bases and J dropped 0 bases, with 10 bases sitting between them. In DNA, the CDR3 is TGTGCCAGCAGCTCCAGGGGCGACTCCTACGAGCAGTACTTC. Translating it yields CASSSRGDSYEQYF.

The V call is TRBV11-2, the J call TRBJ2-7, with D possibly matching TRBD2 (5 bases). V gave up 1 base and J gave up 7 bases, with 17 bases separating them. This CDR3 region has 15 residues. CDR1 is SGHAT, CDR2 FQNNGV, per germline. CDR3 loop: CASSLASTPRSEQYF. In DNA, the CDR3 is TGTGCCAGCAGCTTAGCTAGCACCCCTAGGAGTGAGCAGTACTTC.

This clone was counted a single time. The chain joins TRBV18 to TRBJ2-5; D possibly corresponds to TRBD1 (5 bases). The CDR3 has 14 residues. Germline V gene data show CDR1 as KGHSH and CDR2 as LQKENI. Trimming removed 3 bases at V and 2 bases at J, with 10 bases between. The CDR3 DNA reads as TGTGCCAGCTCACCTGTGGCAGGGCAAGAGACCCAGTACTTC. Residues: CASSPVAGQETQYF.

The chain couples TRBV7-2 to TRBJ2-7; TRBD2 aligns across 9 bases. The J segment lost 5 bases and the V segment lost 3 bases, leaving 5 bases of the junction unmatched. CDR1 and CDR2 from the germline V gene are SGHTA and FQGNSA. The CDR3 spans 14 residues. CDR3 sequence reads: CASSFQAGGNEQYF. The CDR3 DNA follows: TGTGCCAGCAGCTTCCAAGCGGGAGGCAACGAGCAGTACTTC.

Points on this clone: In the same sample, other DNA sequences code for this CDR3. V and J are TRBV7-8 and TRBJ1-3, with 8 bases matching TRBD1. CDR1 SGHVS and CDR2 FQNEAQ come from the germline V gene. The CDR3 totals 17 residues. V shed 3 bases and J 1 base; nucleotides not matched to a gene: 8. The CDR3 DNA reads as TGTGCCAGCAGCTTCCAGAATCAGGGGGCGTCTGGAAACACCATATATTTT. Residues: CASSFQNQGASGNTIYF.

The V and J genes are TRBV7-9 and TRBJ2-2, with D tentatively TRBD2 (6 bases). Germline V lookup: CDR1 SEHNR, CDR2 FQNEAQ (reference sequence). The CDR3 totals 15 residues. V lost 2 bases, J lost 7 bases, and 14 bases lay in between. The CDR3, as DNA: TGTGCCAGCAGCTTACTGCGCGGGGCAGGCGGGGAGCTGTTTTTT. Its translation: CASSLLRGAGGELFF. The variable domain in full, completed from reference TRBV7-9 and TRBJ2-2, reads DTGVSQNPRHKITKRGQNVTFRCDPISEHNRLYWYRQTLGQGPEFLTYFQNEAQLEKSRLLSDRFSAERPKGSFSTLEIQRTEQGDSAMYLCASSLLRGAGGELFFGEGSRLTVL.

This chain joins TRBV12-5 and TRBJ2-6, with 11 nucleotides matching TRBD2. The V gene's germline CDR1 is LGHNT and CDR2 FRNRAP. The J segment lost 0 bases and the V segment lost 0 bases, leaving 4 bases of the junction unmatched. This CDR3 spans 19 amino acids. This chain's CDR3 is CASGLVPGLAASGANVLTF. As DNA, the CDR3 is TGTGCTAGTGGTTTGGTACCGGGACTAGCGGCCTCTGGGGCCAACGTCCTGACTTTC.

The chain employs TRBV9 and TRBJ1-6, with D perhaps TRBD1 (5 bases). CDR3 size: 14 residues. CDR1 and CDR2 from the germline V gene are SGDLS and YYNGEE. V dropped 6 bases and J dropped 11 bases, with 18 bases sitting between them. The CDR3 loop is CASNQRGGGAPLHF. The CDR3 DNA follows: TGTGCCAGCAACCAACGTGGCGGAGGGGCACCCCTCCACTTT.

The chain recombines TRBV9 with TRBJ2-1; TRBD2 matches 7 bases. With 0 bases clipped from V and 0 bases from J, the junction kept 3 bases outside the gene matches. Germline CDR1 SGDLS, CDR2 YYNGEE. The CDR3 spans 16 residues. This CDR3 reads CASSVVAGASYNEQFF. CDR3 DNA: TGTGCCAGCAGCGTAGTGGCGGGAGCCTCCTACAATGAGCAGTTCTTC.

The J gene is TRBJ1-1, the V gene TRBV5-1, with D maybe TRBD1 (6 bases). Germline V gives CDR1 SGHRS, CDR2 YFSETQ. Trimming took 2 bases from V and 2 from J, leaving 10 bases between them. The CDR3 sequence is 14 residues long. The CDR3 region has the DNA TGCGCCAGCAGCTTACAGGGTTTTAACACTGAAGCTTTCTTT. This gives the protein CASSLQGFNTEAFF.

The chain couples TRBV9 to TRBJ2-2; TRBD2 matches at 14 bases. CDR1 and CDR2 from the germline V gene are SGDLS and YYNGEE. The length of the CDR3 is 18 residues. Trimming cost V 4 bases and J 4 bases; bases outside gene matches: 9. The CDR3 region has the DNA TGTGCCAGCAGCCCACGGACTAGCGGGGGGTACGGCACCGGGGAGCTGTTTTTT. Translation: CASSPRTSGGYGTGELFF.

V gene TRBV7-6 combines with J gene TRBJ2-2; 9 bases align to TRBD2. The junction had 9 bases not matched to a gene; V was cut back by 5 bases and J by 2 bases. The CDR3 length is 17 residues. From germline, CDR1 is SGHVS and CDR2 FNYEAQ. In DNA form, the CDR3 reads TGTGCCAGCAGCCAGGATTTAGCGGGAGATAACACCGGGGAGCTGTTTTTT. Amino acids: CASSQDLAGDNTGELFF.

This rearrangement joins TRBV2 to TRBJ2-1, with TRBD2 matching over 11 bases. Trimming took 6 bases from V and 6 from J; bases not matched to a gene: 7. Germline CDR1 reads SNHLY; CDR2 reads FYNNEI. The CDR3 contains 15 residues. The CDR3 loop reads CASRELAGVSNEQFF. For the CDR3, the DNA is TGTGCCAGCAGGGAACTAGCGGGAGTTTCCAATGAGCAGTTCTTC.

The chain uses TRBV28 and TRBJ2-7; 9 nucleotides align to TRBD1. The length of the CDR3 is 17 residues. The V gene end was trimmed by 8 bases and the J gene end by 5 bases; junction bases not matched to a gene: 19. The germline V gene has CDR1 MDHEN and CDR2 SYDVKM. As DNA, the CDR3 is TGTGCCAGCGGAATTCCGTTGGGACAGGGAAGCGTTCACGAGCAGTACTTC. This encodes CASGIPLGQGSVHEQYF.

This chain uses TRBV9 with TRBJ1-6; TRBD1 matches 8 bases. V lost 0 bases and J lost 8; bases outside the gene matches: 7. Germline assignment: CDR1 SGDLS and CDR2 YYNGEE. The CDR3 runs to 16 residues. The DNA of the CDR3 is TGTGCCAGCAGCGTAGGGTCGGGACAGGATTATTCACCCCTCCACTTT. Translated: CASSVGSGQDYSPLHF.

The V and J genes are TRBV5-5 and TRBJ2-6; 12 bases line up with TRBD1. CDR1 is SGHKS and CDR2 is YYEKEE in the germline V gene (reference sequence). V was pared by 4 bases and J by 1 base, with 12 bases of the junction left unmatched. The CDR3 has 20 amino acids. The CDR3 is CASSRRGGTGGPSGANVLTF. CDR3 DNA: TGTGCCAGCAGCCGTAGGGGAGGGACAGGGGGCCCTTCTGGGGCCAACGTCCTGACTTTC.